The 23 T cell receptor beta chains given below trace back to one sample, sequenced in a study of CD8+CD57+ T cells in acquired aplastic anemia. TCR beta VDJ and CDR3 were profiled, and genomic DNA was the template. TCRdb processed the reads anew with MiXCR; each CDR3 protein has one entry. The table lists around 50,000 distinct CDR3 sequences, approximately 72% of them singletons. Input material: sorted CD4+, CD8+, or CD8+CD57+ T cells (not recorded which) from PBMCs. These receptors came from a human donor in good health, serving as a control.

This clonotype was counted a few times. This sequence joins TRBV29-1 and TRBJ1-2, with 7 bases lining up with TRBD1. J was trimmed by 4 bases and V by 7 bases; bases with no gene match: 9. The CDR3 sequence is 13 residues long. CDR1 SQVTM and CDR2 ANQGSEA come from the germline V gene. CDR3 DNA sequence: TGCAGCGCAGTCCGACAGGGACTCTATGGCTACACCTTC. Translation: CSAVRQGLYGYTF.

The chain is built from TRBV2 and TRBJ2-7, with 9 bases identical to TRBD1. The junction had 11 bases not matched to a gene; V was cut back by 6 bases and J by 5 bases. Germline V gives CDR1 SNHLY, CDR2 FYNNEI. The CDR3 is 15 amino acids. The chain's CDR3 is CASRILTGGGHEQYF. CDR3 nucleotide sequence: TGTGCCAGCAGGATACTAACAGGGGGCGGCCACGAGCAGTACTTC. Combining the CDR3 with reference TRBV2 and TRBJ2-7 gives the whole variable domain EPEVTQTPSHQVTQMGQEVILRCVPISNHLYFYWYRQILGQKVEFLVSFYNNEISEKSEIFDDQFSVERPDGSNFTLKIRSTKLEDSAMYFCASRILTGGGHEQYFGPGTRLTVT.

The V and J genes are TRBV15 and TRBJ2-3, with 10 bases lining up with TRBD1. There are 16 residues in the CDR3. With V trimmed by 2 bases and J by 3 bases, 5 bases remained unmatched. Germline V lookup: CDR1 LNHNV, CDR2 YYDKDF (reference sequence). The CDR3 loop reads CATSRSLGQGTDTQYF. As DNA, the CDR3 is TGTGCCACCAGCAGAAGCCTGGGACAGGGGACAGATACGCAGTATTTT.

This clonotype was counted many times. The chain recombines TRBV12-3 or TRBV12-4 with TRBJ2-3; TRBD1 might be the D (5 bases). Trimming removed 5 bases at V and 3 bases at J, with 18 bases between. The CDR3 runs to 16 residues. CDR3 amino acids: CASSGIQGVGTDTQYF. The CDR3 DNA sequence: TGTGCCAGCAGTGGAATTCAGGGTGTTGGGACAGATACGCAGTATTTT.

V is TRBV5-1 and J is TRBJ1-3; no firm D call. Trimming left V 0 bases short and J 3 bases short, with 13 bases between. The length of the CDR3 is 16 residues. CDR1 is SGHRS, CDR2 YFSETQ, per germline. This chain's CDR3 is CASSLAPQASGNTIYF. The CDR3 region has the DNA TGCGCCAGCAGCTTGGCACCCCAGGCCAGTGGAAACACCATATATTTT. The full variable domain, completed using reference TRBV5-1 and TRBJ1-3, is KAGVTQTPRYLIKTRGQQVTLSCSPISGHRSVSWYQQTPGQGLQFLFEYFSETQRNKGNFPGRFSGRQFSNSRSEMNVSTLELGDSALYLCASSLAPQASGNTIYFGEGSWLTVV.

This clonotype was counted a single time. V usage is TRBV7-6 and J usage is TRBJ1-1, with unresolved D. The ends were cut back, 2 bases at V and 3 bases at J, with 7 bases in the middle. CDR3 length equals 13 residues. CDR1 and CDR2 (germline): SGHVS, FNYEAQ. The CDR3 DNA is TGTGCCAGCAGCTTAACCCTGCACACTGAAGCTTTCTTT. Residues: CASSLTLHTEAFF.

This clonotype was seen only once. No conserved phenylalanine or tryptophan is present at the end of the CDR3, so a read error is the likely explanation. The genes are TRBV20-1 and TRBJ1-5; D remains ambiguous. Germline CDR1 is DFQATT and CDR2 is SNEGSKA (reference sequence). This CDR3 is 10 amino acids long. The germline V and J ends were trimmed by 3 bases and 10 bases, with 7 bases remaining between them. The CDR3 DNA sequence: TGCAGTGCTAGCAGTGGTCCCCAGCATTCT. Translated: CSASSGPQHS.

Here the CDR3 reads CASSPRTEQFF. CDR3 bases: TGTGCCAGCAGCCCGAGGACAGAGCAGTTCTTC. The chain combines TRBV7-9 with TRBJ2-1; possible D gene TRBD1, 5 bases. The CDR3 length is 11 residues. V lost 5 bases and J lost 10, with 9 bases in between. Germline V gene sequence: CDR1 SEHNR, CDR2 FQNEAQ (reference sequence).

The CDR3: CASSVPGTGGDEQYF. In DNA form, the CDR3 reads TGTGCCAGCAGTGTCCCCGGGACAGGGGGCGACGAGCAGTACTTC. The rearrangement joins TRBV2 to TRBJ2-7; 12 positions match TRBD1. In germline, CDR1 is SNHLY, CDR2 FYNNEI. Trimming removed 4 bases from V and 5 bases from J; junction bases left unmatched: 6. The CDR3 is made up of 15 amino acids. The variable domain in full, completed from reference TRBV2 and TRBJ2-7, reads EPEVTQTPSHQVTQMGQEVILRCVPISNHLYFYWYRQILGQKVEFLVSFYNNEISEKSEIFDDQFSVERPDGSNFTLKIRSTKLEDSAMYFCASSVPGTGGDEQYFGPGTRLTVT.

The chain recombines TRBV24-1 with TRBJ2-5, with 7 bases matching TRBD1. The CDR3 covers 15 residues. V shed 4 bases, J shed 1 base, and the junction held 5 bases outside the gene matches. Germline values: CDR1 KGHDR, CDR2 SFDVKD. The CDR3 here is CATSDRTGPQETQYF. The CDR3 region has the DNA TGTGCCACCAGTGACCGGACAGGCCCCCAAGAGACCCAGTACTTC.

The rearrangement links TRBV10-3 to TRBJ2-3; 8 bases align to TRBD1. V dropped 3 bases and J dropped 2; count of bases not matched to a gene: 7. The CDR3 runs 16 residues. The germline V gene has CDR1 ENHRY and CDR2 SYGVKD. Here the CDR3 reads CAISERTGLTTDTQYF. The DNA of the CDR3 is TGTGCCATCAGTGAACGGACAGGGTTGACCACAGATACGCAGTATTTT.

The rearrangement joins TRBV29-1 to TRBJ1-1; D is uncertain. Trimming removed 6 bases at V and 8 bases at J, with 13 bases between. The germline gives CDR1 SQVTM, CDR2 ANQGSEA. CDR3 length equals 11 residues. This chain's CDR3 is CSVVALPEAFF. The CDR3 region has the DNA TGCAGCGTAGTGGCGCTTCCAGAAGCTTTCTTT.

The rearrangement links TRBV20-1 to TRBJ1-1; no clear D. V lost 3 bases to trimming and J lost 1 base, with 12 bases between them. Per the germline V gene, CDR1 is DFQATT and CDR2 is SNEGSKA (reference sequence). This CDR3 is built from 14 residues. The CDR3, as DNA: TGCAGTGCTAGTCCATTTGCAGCGAACACTGAAGCTTTCTTT. This encodes CSASPFAANTEAFF.

Ten or more counts support this clonotype. This chain connects TRBV14 to TRBJ2-1; 12 bases align to TRBD2. Per germline, CDR1 SGHDN and CDR2 FVKESK. V trimming: 0 bases; J trimming: 8 bases; junction bases outside the gene matches: 11. This CDR3 has 18 residues. The CDR3: CASSQDRTSGKVKDEQFF. The CDR3 DNA is TGTGCCAGCAGCCAAGATCGGACTAGCGGGAAGGTCAAGGATGAGCAGTTCTTC.

This chain connects TRBV12-3 or TRBV12-4 to TRBJ2-5, with D possibly matching TRBD2 (5 bases). The germline V and J ends were trimmed by 0 bases and 3 bases, with 11 bases remaining between them. This CDR3 has 15 residues. CDR3: CASSLAPTREETQYF. DNA of the CDR3: TGTGCCAGCAGTTTAGCCCCTACGAGGGAAGAGACCCAGTACTTC.

The V call is TRBV10-3, the J call TRBJ2-1, with TRBD1 identical over 7 bases. The CDR3 sequence is 13 residues long. CDR1 and CDR2 from the germline V gene are ENHRY and SYGVKD. V lost 6 bases to trimming and J lost 5 bases; unmatched junction nucleotides: 4. CDR3 sequence reads: CAISGQVNNEQFF. Here the CDR3 DNA reads TGTGCCATCAGCGGACAGGTAAACAATGAGCAGTTCTTC.

Turning to this clonotype: Without the conserved terminal phenylalanine or tryptophan, this CDR3 likely stems from a read error. No DNA is shown, since the ends of the CDR3 on it are uncertain; the CDR3 is the one TCRdb lists. The J gene is TRBJ1-6, the V gene TRBV7-2. CDR1 and CDR2 from the germline V gene are SGHTA and FQGNSA. Termini included, the CDR3 measures 8 amino acids. This CDR3 reads CASTKYPS.

Concerning this clonotype itself: A read error is likely, as this CDR3 ends without the conserved phenylalanine or tryptophan. The DNA is omitted, as the CDR3 cannot be located on it reliably, and the CDR3 follows TCRdb's listing. The chain links TRBV12-3 or TRBV12-4 to TRBJ1-1; the table calls TRBD1, which could not be checked here. A total of 14 residues make up the CDR3, ends included. The CDR3 is CASSRDRGNTEAFL.

V and J are TRBV7-9 and TRBJ1-1, with D unclear. Germline CDR1 is SEHNR and CDR2 is FQNEAQ (reference sequence). This CDR3 comprises 12 residues. The DNA of the CDR3 is TGTGCTTCAGTCGCAGTGAACACTGAAGCTTTCTTT. Translated: CASVAVNTEAFF. Together with reference TRBV7-9 and TRBJ1-1, the CDR3 gives the full variable domain: DTGVSQNPRHKITKRGQNVTFRCDPISEHNRLYWYRQTLGQGPEFLTYFQNEAQLEKSRLLSDRFSAERPKGSFSTLEIQRTEQGDSAMYLCASVAVNTEAFFGQGTRLTVV.

Only a few counts were recorded for this clonotype. J is TRBJ1-6 and V is TRBV15, with D uncertain. Germline assignment: CDR1 LNHNV and CDR2 YYDKDF (reference sequence). The CDR3 extends over 15 amino acids. The V and J ends lost 3 bases and 9 bases respectively, with 15 bases between them. The CDR3 spells CATSSRSRFLSPLHF. The CDR3 DNA reads as TGTGCCACCAGCAGTCGCAGTCGGTTTCTTTCACCCCTCCACTTT.

The rearrangement links TRBV7-2 to TRBJ2-1; 10 bases align to TRBD2. Germline loops: CDR1 SGHTA, CDR2 FQGNSA. The CDR3 contains 12 residues. J gave up 10 bases and V 6 bases, and 3 bases lay outside the gene matches. CDR3 sequence (DNA): TGTGCCAGCAGAGGACTAGCGGTAGAGCAGTTCTTC. The encoded protein is CASRGLAVEQFF.

The V call is TRBV19, the J call TRBJ2-2; D is perhaps TRBD2 (5 bases). Germline-derived CDR1 and CDR2 are LNHDA and SQIVND (reference sequence). This CDR3 is built from 15 residues. V dropped 6 bases and J dropped 0 bases, with 11 bases sitting between them. This chain's CDR3 is CASSSSGANTGELFF. CDR3 nucleotides: TGTGCCAGTAGCTCCTCCGGGGCGAACACCGGGGAGCTGTTTTTT.

This clonotype was recorded a few times. The chain recombines TRBV24-1 with TRBJ2-5; D may match TRBD1 or TRBD2 (5 bases each). Trimming stripped 2 bases from V and 1 base from J, with 7 bases between. Germline V gene lookup returns CDR1 KGHDR and CDR2 SFDVKD. The CDR3 has 14 amino acids. The CDR3 protein is CATSDWDGQETQYF. DNA of the CDR3: TGTGCCACCAGTGATTGGGACGGCCAAGAGACCCAGTACTTC.